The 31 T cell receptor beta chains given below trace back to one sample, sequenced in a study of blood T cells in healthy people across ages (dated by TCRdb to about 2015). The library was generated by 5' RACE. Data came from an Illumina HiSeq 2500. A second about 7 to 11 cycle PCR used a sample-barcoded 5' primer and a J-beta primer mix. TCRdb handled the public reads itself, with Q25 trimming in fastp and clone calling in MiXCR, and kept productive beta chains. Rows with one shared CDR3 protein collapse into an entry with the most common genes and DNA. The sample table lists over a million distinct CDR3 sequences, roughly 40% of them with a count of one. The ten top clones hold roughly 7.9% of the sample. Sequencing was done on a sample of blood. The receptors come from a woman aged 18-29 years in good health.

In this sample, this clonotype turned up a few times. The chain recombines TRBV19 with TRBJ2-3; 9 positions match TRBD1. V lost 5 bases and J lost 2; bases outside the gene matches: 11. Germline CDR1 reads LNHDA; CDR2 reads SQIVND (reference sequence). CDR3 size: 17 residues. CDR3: CASSSIGQGTLTDTQYF. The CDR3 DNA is TGTGCCAGTAGTTCAATCGGACAGGGGACACTCACAGATACGCAGTATTTT.

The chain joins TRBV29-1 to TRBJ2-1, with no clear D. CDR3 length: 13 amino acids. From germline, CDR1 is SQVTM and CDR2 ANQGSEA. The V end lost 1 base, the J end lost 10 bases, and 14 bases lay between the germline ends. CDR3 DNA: TGCAGCGTTGAAGTGAGTGGGCCAGCCGAGCAGTTCTTC. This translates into CSVEVSGPAEQFF.

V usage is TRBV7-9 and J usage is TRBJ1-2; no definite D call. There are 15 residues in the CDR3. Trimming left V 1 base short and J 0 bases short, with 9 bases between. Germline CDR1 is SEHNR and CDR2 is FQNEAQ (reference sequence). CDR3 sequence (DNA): TGTGCCAGCAGCTTAGAGTTGCAGGCTAACTATGGCTACACCTTC. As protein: CASSLELQANYGYTF.

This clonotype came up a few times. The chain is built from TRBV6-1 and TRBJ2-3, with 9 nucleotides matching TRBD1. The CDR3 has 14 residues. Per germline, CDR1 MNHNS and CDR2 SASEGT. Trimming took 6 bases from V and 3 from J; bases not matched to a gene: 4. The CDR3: CASRRDRGTDTQYF. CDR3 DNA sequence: TGTGCCAGCAGGCGAGACAGGGGGACAGATACGCAGTATTTT.

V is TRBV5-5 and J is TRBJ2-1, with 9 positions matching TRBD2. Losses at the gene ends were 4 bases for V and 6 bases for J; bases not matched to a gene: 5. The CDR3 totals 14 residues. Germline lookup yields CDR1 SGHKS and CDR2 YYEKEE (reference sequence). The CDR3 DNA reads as TGTGCCAGCAGCCCCTTAGCGGGAGCCAATGAGCAGTTCTTC. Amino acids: CASSPLAGANEQFF.

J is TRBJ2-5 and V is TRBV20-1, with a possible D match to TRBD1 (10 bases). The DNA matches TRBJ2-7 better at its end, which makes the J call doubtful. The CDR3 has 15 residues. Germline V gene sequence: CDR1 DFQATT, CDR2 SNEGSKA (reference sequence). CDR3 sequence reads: CSAWAGGTGVNEQYF. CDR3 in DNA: TGCAGTGCTTGGGCGGGAGGGACAGGGGTCAACGAGCAGTACTTC.

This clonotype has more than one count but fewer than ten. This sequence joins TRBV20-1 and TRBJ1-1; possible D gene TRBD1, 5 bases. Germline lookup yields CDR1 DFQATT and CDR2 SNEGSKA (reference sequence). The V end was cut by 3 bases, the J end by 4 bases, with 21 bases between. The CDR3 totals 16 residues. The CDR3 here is CSARGTLQGVRTEAFF. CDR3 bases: TGCAGTGCTAGGGGGACGCTCCAGGGAGTTCGCACTGAAGCTTTCTTT.

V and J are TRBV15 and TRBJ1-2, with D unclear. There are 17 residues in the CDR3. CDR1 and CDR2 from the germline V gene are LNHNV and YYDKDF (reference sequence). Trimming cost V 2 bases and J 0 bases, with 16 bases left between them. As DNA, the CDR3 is TGTGCCACCAGCAGACCTCTAGACCTTTACTCTAACTATGGCTACACCTTC. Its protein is CATSRPLDLYSNYGYTF. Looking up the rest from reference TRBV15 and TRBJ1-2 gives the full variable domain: DAMVIQNPRYQVTQFGKPVTLSCSQTLNHNVMYWYQQKSSQAPKLLFHYYDKDFNNEADTPDNFQSRRPNTSFCFLDIRSPGLGDTAMYLCATSRPLDLYSNYGYTFGSGTRLTVV.

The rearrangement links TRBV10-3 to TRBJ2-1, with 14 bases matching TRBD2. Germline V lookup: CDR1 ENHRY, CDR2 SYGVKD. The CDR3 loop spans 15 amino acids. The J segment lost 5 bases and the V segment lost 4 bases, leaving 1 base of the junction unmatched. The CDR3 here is CAISGGLAGDNEQFF. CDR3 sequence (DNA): TGTGCCATCAGTGGGGGACTAGCGGGGGACAATGAGCAGTTCTTC.

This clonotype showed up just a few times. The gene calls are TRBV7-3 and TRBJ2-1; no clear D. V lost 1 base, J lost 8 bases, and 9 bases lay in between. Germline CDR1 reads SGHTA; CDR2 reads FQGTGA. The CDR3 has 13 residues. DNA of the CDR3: TGTGCCAGCAGCTTAAAAGGGATCGATGAGCAGTTCTTC. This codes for CASSLKGIDEQFF.

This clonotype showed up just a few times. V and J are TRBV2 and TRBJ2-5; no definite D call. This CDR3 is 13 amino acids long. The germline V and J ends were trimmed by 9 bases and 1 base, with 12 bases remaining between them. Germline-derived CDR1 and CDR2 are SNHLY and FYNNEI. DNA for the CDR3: TGTGCCAGTCCTGGACGGACCCAAGAGACCCAGTACTTC. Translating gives CASPGRTQETQYF. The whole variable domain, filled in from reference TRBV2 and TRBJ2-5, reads EPEVTQTPSHQVTQMGQEVILRCVPISNHLYFYWYRQILGQKVEFLVSFYNNEISEKSEIFDDQFSVERPDGSNFTLKIRSTKLEDSAMYFCASPGRTQETQYFGPGTRLLVL.

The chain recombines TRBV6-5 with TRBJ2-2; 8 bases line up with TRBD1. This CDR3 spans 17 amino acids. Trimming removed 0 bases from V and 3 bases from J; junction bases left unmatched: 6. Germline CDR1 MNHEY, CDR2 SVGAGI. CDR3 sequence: CASSYSLGTGDTGELFF. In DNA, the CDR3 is TGTGCCAGCAGTTACTCATTGGGGACAGGTGACACCGGGGAGCTGTTTTTT.

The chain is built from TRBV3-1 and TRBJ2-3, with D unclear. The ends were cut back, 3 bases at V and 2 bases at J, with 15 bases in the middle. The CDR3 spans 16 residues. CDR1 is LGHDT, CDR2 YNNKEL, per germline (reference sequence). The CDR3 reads CASSQSSTLITDTQYF. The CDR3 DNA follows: TGTGCCAGCAGCCAGTCGTCCACCTTAATCACAGATACGCAGTATTTT.

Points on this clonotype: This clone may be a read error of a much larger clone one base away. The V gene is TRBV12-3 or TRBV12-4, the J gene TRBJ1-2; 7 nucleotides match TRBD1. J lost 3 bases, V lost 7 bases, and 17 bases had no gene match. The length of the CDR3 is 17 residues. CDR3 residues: CASNRQLAGGLDYGYTF. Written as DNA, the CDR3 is TGTGCCAGCAATCGACAGCTTGCAGGGGGTTTAGACTATGGCTACACCTTC.

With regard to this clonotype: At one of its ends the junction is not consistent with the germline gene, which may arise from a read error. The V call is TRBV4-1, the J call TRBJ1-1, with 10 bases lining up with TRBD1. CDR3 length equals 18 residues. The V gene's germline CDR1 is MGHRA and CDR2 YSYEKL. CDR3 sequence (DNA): TGCGCCAGCAGCCACGTGACAGGGGGCGGCCTACTGAACACTGGAGCTTTCTTT. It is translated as CASSHVTGGGLLNTGAFF.

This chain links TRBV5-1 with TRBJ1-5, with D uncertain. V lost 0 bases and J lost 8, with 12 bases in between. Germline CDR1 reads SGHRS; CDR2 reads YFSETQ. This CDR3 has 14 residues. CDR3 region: CASSLAGRGKPQHF. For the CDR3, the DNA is TGCGCCAGCAGCTTGGCGGGCCGGGGAAAGCCCCAGCATTTT.

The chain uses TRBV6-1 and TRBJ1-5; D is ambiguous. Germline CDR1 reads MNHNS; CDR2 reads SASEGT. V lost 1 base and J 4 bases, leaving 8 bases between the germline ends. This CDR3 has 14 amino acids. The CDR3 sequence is CASSEDPSNQPQHF. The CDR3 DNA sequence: TGTGCCAGCAGTGAAGATCCCTCAAATCAGCCCCAGCATTTT.

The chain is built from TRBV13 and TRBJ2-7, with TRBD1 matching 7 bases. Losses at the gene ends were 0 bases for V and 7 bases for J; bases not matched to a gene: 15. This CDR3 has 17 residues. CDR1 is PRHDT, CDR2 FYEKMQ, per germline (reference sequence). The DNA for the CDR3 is TGTGCCAGCAGCTTAGGATTCCGAGACAGGGCCCCCTGGGAGCAGTACTTC. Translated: CASSLGFRDRAPWEQYF.

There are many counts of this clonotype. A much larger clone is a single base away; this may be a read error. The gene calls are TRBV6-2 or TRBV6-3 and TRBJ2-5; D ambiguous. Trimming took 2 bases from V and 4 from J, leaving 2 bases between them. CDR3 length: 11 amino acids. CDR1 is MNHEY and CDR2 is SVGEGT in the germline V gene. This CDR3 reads CASSYPETQYF. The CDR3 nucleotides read TGTGCCAGCAGTTACCCAGAGACCCAGTACTTC.

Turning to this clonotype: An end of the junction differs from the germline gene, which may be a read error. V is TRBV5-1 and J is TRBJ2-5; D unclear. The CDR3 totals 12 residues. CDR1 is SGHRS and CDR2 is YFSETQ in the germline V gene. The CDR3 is CATSPTGGEQYF. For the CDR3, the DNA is TGCGCCACCAGCCCGACTGGCGGAGAGCAGTACTTC.

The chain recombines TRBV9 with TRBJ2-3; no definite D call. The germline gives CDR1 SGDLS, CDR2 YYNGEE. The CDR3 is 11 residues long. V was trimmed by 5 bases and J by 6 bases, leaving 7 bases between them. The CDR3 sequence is CASRGSDTQYF. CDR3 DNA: TGTGCCAGCAGGGGTTCCGATACGCAGTATTTT. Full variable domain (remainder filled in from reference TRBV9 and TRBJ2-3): DSGVTQTPKHLITATGQRVTLRCSPRSGDLSVYWYQQSLDQGLQFLIQYYNGEERAKGNILERFSAQQFPDLHSELNLSSLELGDSALYFCASRGSDTQYFGPGTRLTVL.

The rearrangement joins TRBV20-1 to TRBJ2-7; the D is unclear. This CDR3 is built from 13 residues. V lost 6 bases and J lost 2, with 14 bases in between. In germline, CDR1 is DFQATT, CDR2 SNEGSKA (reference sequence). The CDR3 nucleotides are TGCAGTGCCTCAGCGTCGTTTACCTACGAGCAGTACTTC. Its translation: CSASASFTYEQYF.

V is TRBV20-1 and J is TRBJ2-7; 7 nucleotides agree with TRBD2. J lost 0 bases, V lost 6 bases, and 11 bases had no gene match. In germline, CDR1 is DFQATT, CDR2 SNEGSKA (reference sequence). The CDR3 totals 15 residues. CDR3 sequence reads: CSAQRGEGPSYEQYF. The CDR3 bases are TGCAGTGCCCAAAGAGGGGAGGGCCCCTCCTACGAGCAGTACTTC.

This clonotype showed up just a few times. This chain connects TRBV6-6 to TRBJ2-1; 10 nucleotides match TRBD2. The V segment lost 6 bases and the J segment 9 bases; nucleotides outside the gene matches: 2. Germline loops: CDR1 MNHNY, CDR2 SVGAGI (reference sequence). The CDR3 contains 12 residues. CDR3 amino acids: CASRSGRAEQFF. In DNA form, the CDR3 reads TGTGCCAGCAGGAGCGGGAGGGCTGAGCAGTTCTTC.

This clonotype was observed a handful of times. The CDR3 region has the DNA TGCAGTGCCTTCAAGGGTGGGGGTTTTGTTAACAATGAGCAGTTCTTC. Encoded protein: CSAFKGGGFVNNEQFF. The chain recombines TRBV20-1 with TRBJ2-1; the D call may be TRBD1 or TRBD2 (5 bases each). This CDR3 has 16 residues. V shed 6 bases and J shed 5 bases, with 23 bases lying between them. Looked up from germline, CDR1 is DFQATT and CDR2 is SNEGSKA (reference sequence).

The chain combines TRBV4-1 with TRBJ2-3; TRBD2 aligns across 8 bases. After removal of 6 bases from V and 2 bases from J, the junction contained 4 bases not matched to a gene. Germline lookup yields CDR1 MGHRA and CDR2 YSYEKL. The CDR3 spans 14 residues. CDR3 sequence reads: CASRPGGPTDTQYF. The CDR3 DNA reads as TGCGCCAGCAGACCGGGAGGGCCCACAGATACGCAGTATTTT.

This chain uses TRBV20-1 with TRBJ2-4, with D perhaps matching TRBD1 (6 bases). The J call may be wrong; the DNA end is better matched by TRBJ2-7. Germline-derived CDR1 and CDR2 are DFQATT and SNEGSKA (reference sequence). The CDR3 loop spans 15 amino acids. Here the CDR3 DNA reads TGCAGTGCTCGTCACACCGGGACACCTCACTACGAGCAGTACTTC. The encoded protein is CSARHTGTPHYEQYF.

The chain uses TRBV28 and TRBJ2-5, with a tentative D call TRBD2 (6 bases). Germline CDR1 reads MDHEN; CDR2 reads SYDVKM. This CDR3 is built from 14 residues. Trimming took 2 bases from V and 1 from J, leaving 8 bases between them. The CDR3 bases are TGTGCCAGCAGTTTAATGGGACTCCAAGAGACCCAGTACTTC. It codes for CASSLMGLQETQYF. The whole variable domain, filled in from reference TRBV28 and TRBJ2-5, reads DVKVTQSSRYLVKRTGEKVFLECVQDMDHENMFWYRQDPGLGLRLIYFSYDVKMKEKGDIPEGYSVSREKKERFSLILESASTNQTSMYLCASSLMGLQETQYFGPGTRLLVL.

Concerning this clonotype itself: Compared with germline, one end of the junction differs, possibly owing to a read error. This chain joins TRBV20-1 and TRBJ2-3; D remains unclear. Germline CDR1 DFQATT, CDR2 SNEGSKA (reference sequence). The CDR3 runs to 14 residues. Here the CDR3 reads CSAIQGVGADMQYF. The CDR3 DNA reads TGCAGTGCCATTCAAGGCGTTGGTGCAGATATGCAGTATTTT.

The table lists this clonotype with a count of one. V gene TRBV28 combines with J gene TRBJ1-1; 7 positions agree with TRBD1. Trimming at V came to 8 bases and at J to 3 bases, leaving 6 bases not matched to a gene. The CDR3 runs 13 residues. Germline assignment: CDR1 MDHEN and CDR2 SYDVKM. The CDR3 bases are TGTGCCAGCCGGGCAGGGGGAGACACTGAAGCTTTCTTT. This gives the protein CASRAGGDTEAFF.

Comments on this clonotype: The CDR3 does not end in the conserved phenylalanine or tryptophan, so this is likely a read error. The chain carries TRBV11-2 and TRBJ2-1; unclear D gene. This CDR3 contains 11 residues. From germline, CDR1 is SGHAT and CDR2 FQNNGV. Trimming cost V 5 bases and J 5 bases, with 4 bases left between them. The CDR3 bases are TGTGCCAGCAGCGGCCACAATGAGCAGTTCGTC. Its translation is CASSGHNEQFV.